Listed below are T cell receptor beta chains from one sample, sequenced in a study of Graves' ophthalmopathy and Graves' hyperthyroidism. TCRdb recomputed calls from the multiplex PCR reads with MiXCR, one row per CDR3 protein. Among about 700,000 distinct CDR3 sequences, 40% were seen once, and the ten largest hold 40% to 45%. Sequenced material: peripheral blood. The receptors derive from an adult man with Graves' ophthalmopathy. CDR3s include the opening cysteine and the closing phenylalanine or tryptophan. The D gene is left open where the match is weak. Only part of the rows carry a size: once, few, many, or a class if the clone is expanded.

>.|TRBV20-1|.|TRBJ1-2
CSAIRDTTYGYTF
TGCAGTGCTATACGGGACACAACTTATGGCTACACCTTC
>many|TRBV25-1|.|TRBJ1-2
CASSEGQSYGYTF
TGTGCCAGCAGTGAAGGGCAGTCCTATGGCTACACCTTC
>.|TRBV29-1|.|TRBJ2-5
CSVGQGAAGAETQYF
TGCAGCGTTGGTCAGGGGGCGGCGGGAGCGGAGACCCAGTACTTC
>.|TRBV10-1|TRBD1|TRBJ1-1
CASYRTGQGVGGTEAFF
TGCGCCAGCTATCGCACGGGACAGGGGGTTGGGGGCACTGAAGCTTTCTTT
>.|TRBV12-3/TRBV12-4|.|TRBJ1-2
CASSQTGFYGYTF
TGTGCCAGCAGCCAAACAGGGTTCTATGGCTACACCTTC
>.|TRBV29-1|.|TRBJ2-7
CSLSVGYEQYF
TGCAGCTTGAGTGTGGGCTACGAGCAGTACTTC
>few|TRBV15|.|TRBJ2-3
CATSRRDPADTQYF
TGTGCCACCAGCAGAAGGGACCCGGCAGATACGCAGTATTTT
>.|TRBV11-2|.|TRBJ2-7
CASGLITYEQYF
TGTGCCAGCGGGCTGATTACCTACGAGCAGTACTTC
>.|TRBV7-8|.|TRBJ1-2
CAWRTGYGYTF
TGTGCCTGGAGGACTGGGTATGGCTACACCTTC
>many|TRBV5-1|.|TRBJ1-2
CASSPIRGDYGYTF
TGCGCCAGCAGCCCCATTCGGGGGGACTATGGCTACACCTTC
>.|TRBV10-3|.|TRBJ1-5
CASGLGFGQPQHF
TGTGCCAGCGGGTTGGGTTTTGGGCAGCCCCAGCATTTT
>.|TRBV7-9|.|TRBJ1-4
CASSDGLGANEKLFF
TGTGCCAGCAGCGATGGCCTCGGCGCTAATGAAAAACTGTTTTTT
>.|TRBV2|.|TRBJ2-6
CASNLQGGSGANVLTF
TGTGCCAGCAACTTACAGGGCGGGTCTGGGGCCAACGTCCTGACTTTC
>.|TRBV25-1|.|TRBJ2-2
CAPNYRTGELFF
TGTGCCCCCAACTATCGGACCGGGGAGCTGTTTTTT
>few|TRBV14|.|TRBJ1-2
CASSLPMGGYTF
TGTGCCAGCAGTTTGCCCATGGGTGGCTACACCTTC
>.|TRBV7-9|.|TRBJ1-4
CASSFRAGEKLFF
TGTGCCAGCAGTTTTCGCGCTGGAGAAAAACTGTTTTTT
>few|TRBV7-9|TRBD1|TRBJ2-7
CASSQPSGTASYEQYF
TGTGCCAGCAGCCAACCTTCCGGGACAGCATCCTACGAGCAGTACTTC
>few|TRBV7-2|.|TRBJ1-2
CASSNWSGGNYGYTF
TGTGCCAGCAGCAACTGGTCGGGAGGAAACTATGGCTACACCTTC
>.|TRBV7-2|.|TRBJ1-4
CASSPSRAANEKLFF
TGTGCCAGCAGCCCAAGCAGGGCTGCTAATGAAAAACTGTTTTTT
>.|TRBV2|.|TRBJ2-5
CASKEEPLGAQYF
TGTGCCAGCAAAGAGGAACCCCTCGGGGCCCAGTACTTC
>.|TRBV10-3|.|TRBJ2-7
CASSYPQGGRHEQYF
TGTGCCAGCAGTTACCCGCAGGGAGGACGGCACGAGCAGTACTTC
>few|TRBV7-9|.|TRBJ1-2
CAWSVQAVGGYTF
TGTGCCTGGAGTGTACAGGCAGTTGGCGGCTACACCTTC
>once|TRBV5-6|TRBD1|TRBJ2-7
CASSLEGTGYYEQYF
TGTGCCAGCAGCTTGGAAGGGACAGGGTACTACGAGCAGTACTTC
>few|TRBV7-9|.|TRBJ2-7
CASSSTGIEQYF
TGTGCCAGCAGCTCAACAGGGATCGAGCAGTACTTC
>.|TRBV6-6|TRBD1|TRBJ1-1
CASTETGGGTEAFF
TGTGCCAGCACCGAGACAGGGGGGGGCACTGAAGCTTTCTTT
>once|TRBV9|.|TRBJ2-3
CASSVLYRDTQYF
TGTGCCAGCAGCGTACTTTACAGAGATACGCAGTATTTT
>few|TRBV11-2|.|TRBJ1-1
CASSLLEMDTEAFF
TGTGCCAGCAGCTTACTTGAGATGGACACTGAAGCTTTCTTT
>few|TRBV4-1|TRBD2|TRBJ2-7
CASSYRTSGAYEQYF
TGCGCCAGCAGCTATAGGACTAGCGGAGCGTACGAGCAGTACTTC
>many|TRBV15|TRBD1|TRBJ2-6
CATRRGQGLDLVSGANVLTF
TGTGCCACCAGACGGGGACAGGGGCTGGATTTGGTTTCTGGGGCCAACGTCCTGACTTTC
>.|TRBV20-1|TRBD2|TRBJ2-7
CSARDFGGIDEQYF
TGCAGTGCTAGAGATTTCGGGGGGATCGACGAGCAGTACTTC
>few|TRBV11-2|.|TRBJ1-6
CASSFHTGSPNSPLHF
TGTGCCAGCAGCTTCCATACAGGGTCCCCAAATTCACCCCTCCACTTT